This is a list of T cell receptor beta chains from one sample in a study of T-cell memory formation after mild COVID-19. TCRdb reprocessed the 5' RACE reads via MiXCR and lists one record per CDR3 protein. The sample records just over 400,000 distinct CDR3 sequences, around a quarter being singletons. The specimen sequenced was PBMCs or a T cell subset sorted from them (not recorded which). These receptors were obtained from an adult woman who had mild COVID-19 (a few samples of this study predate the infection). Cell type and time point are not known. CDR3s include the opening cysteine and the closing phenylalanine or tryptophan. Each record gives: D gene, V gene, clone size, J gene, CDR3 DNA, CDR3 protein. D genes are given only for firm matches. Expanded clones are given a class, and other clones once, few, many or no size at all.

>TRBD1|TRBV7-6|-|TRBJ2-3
TGTGCGAGCGCAGGGACAGGGAGGGGAGATACGCAGTATTTT
CASAGTGRGDTQYF
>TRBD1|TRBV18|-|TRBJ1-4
TGTGCCAGCTCACTTACGGGACAGCGTCTTGAAAAACTGTTTTTT
CASSLTGQRLEKLFF
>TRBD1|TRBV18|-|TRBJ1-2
TGTGCCAGCTCACCTAGACAGCCGGGACAGGGTCCCTATGGCTACACCTTC
CASSPRQPGQGPYGYTF
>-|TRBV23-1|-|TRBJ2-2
TGCGCCAGCAGTCATCCCGGGACTTCAGGGACCGGGGAGCTGTTTTTT
CASSHPGTSGTGELFF
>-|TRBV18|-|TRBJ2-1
TGTGCCAGCTCACCACCTGGTATCTCCTACAATGAGCAGTTCTTC
CASSPPGISYNEQFF
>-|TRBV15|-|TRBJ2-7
TGTGCCACCAGCAGCCTACTAGGATCCAACGAGCAGTACTTC
CATSSLLGSNEQYF
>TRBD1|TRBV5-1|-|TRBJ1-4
TGCGCCAGCAGCTCTCAAGGACAGGGGAGGGCTGGAAAACTGTTTTTT
CASSSQGQGRAGKLFF
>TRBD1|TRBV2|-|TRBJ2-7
TGTGCCAGCAGTGACGTTGGGACAGGGGTCTACGAGCAGTACTTC
CASSDVGTGVYEQYF
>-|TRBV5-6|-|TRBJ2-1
TGTGCCAGCAGCTTGGTCGGGAATTTCTACAATGAGCAGTTCTTC
CASSLVGNFYNEQFF
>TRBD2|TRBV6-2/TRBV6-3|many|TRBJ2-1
TGTGCCAGCAGTAAAACTAGCGGAACCTACAATGAGCAGTTCTTC
CASSKTSGTYNEQFF
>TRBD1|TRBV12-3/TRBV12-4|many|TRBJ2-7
TGTGCCAGCAGTCCCGGGACAGGAGGCGAGCAGTACTTC
CASSPGTGGEQYF
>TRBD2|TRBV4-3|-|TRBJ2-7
TGCGCCAACCGAATAAAGCGGGAGTTCACCTGCGAGCAGTACTTC
CANRIKREFTCEQYF
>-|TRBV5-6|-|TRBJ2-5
TGTGCCAGCGGCAGGGTTGGAGAGACCCAGTACTTC
CASGRVGETQYF
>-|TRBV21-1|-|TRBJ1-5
TGTGCCAGCAGCAAATCAGGGGAAGGCAATCAGCCCCAGCATTTT
CASSKSGEGNQPQHF
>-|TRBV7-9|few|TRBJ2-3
TGTGCCAGCAGCTTAACGGGCCCCGGCGATACGCAGTATTTT
CASSLTGPGDTQYF
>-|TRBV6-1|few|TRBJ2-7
TGTGCCAGCAGTGACAGCAGCCTCTCCTACGAGCAGTACTTC
CASSDSSLSYEQYF
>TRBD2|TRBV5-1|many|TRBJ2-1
TGCGCCAGCAGCCCCCTGGCGGGAGGATTGAATGAGCAGTTCTTC
CASSPLAGGLNEQFF
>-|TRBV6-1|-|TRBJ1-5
TGTGCCAGCAGTGGAGGGATACCGGCCAATCAGCCCCAGCATTTT
CASSGGIPANQPQHF
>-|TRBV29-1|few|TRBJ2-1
TGCAGCGTTGAATCTGGGCTTAGCTCCTACAATGAGCAGTTCTTC
CSVESGLSSYNEQFF
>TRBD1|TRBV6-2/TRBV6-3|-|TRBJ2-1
TGTGCCACCCTAGCAGGGGGCAATGAGCAGTTCTTC
CATLAGGNEQFF
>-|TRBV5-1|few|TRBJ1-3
TGCGCCAGCAGCTTGGTGGGGCAGGGGTTCGGAAACACCATATATTTT
CASSLVGQGFGNTIYF
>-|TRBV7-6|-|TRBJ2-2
TGTGCCAGCAGCAACCGCGGGGAGCTGTTTTTT
CASSNRGELFF